This TCR beta chain comes out of a study of CD8+CD57+ T cells in acquired aplastic anemia. Patients chosen for sequencing had shown CD8+CD57+ cell expansion by flow cytometry. Trimming stripped 1 base from V and 5 bases from J, with 14 bases between. Germline loops: CDR1 SEHNR, CDR2 FQNEAQ (reference sequence). The CDR3 sequence is 15 residues long. CDR3 and TCR beta VDJ profiling relied on genomic DNA as the template. TCRdb ran MiXCR on the reads and lists one entry per CDR3 protein. The sample lists fewer than 250,000 distinct CDR3 sequences; approximately 50% were seen once. The chain recombines TRBV7-9 with TRBJ2-5; maybe TRBD1 (6 bases). This TCR derives from a human donor with aplastic anemia. What was sequenced was sorted CD4+, CD8+, or CD8+CD57+ T cells (not recorded which) from PBMCs. The CDR3 spells CASSLVQGKFETQYF. In DNA, the CDR3 is TGTGCCAGCAGCTTAGTACAGGGAAAATTTGAGACCCAGTACTTC.